This T cell receptor (beta chain) was identified during a study of blood T cell repertoires in COVID-19. At the level of the study: T cells, B-cell-depleted T cells, or PBMCs supplied cDNA or gDNA.

Unmatched junction bases numbered 4, after V lost 3 bases and J lost 1 base. The CDR3 extends over 16 amino acids. CDR1 and CDR2 (germline): SEHNR, FQNEAQ (reference sequence). Under the authors' procedure: For nucleated cells, counts were estimated from reference gene primer amplification. Sequenced by immunoSEQ multiplex PCR; TCRdb stores in-frame clones only, minus some. V, J and clone size are those of that table, while D and trimming were read from the DNA. Among 88,000 or so clones listed, approximately 80% were seen once. The sequencing sample was made of peripheral blood. The TCR originated in a man older than 75 with acute or convalescent COVID-19. The chain recombines TRBV7-9 with TRBJ2-5, with 11 bases aligning to TRBD2. This CDR3 reads CASSFPSGGFQETQYF. DNA for the CDR3: TGTGCCAGCAGCTTCCCTAGCGGGGGGTTCCAAGAGACCCAGTACTTC. Combining the CDR3 with reference TRBV7-9 and TRBJ2-5 gives the whole variable domain DTGVSQNPRHKITKRGQNVTFRCDPISEHNRLYWYRQTLGQGPEFLTYFQNEAQLEKSRLLSDRFSAERPKGSFSTLEIQRTEQGDSAMYLCASSFPSGGFQETQYFGPGTRLLVL.